These 31 T cell receptor beta chains originate from one sample sequenced in a study of post-analysis software for immune sequencing data. Study conclusions and caveats: Controls had lower frequencies than patients of four or five TRBV segments, which included TRBV5-6, TRBV5-1 and TRBV20-1.

No cognate antigen is known for these TCRs. Sequencing libraries made from TCR beta cDNA carried unique molecular identifiers. TCRdb reprocessed the PCR reads with MiXCR, giving one entry per CDR3 protein. Of 350,000 to 450,000 distinct CDR3 sequences in the sample, 30% to 45% were seen once. The sequenced sample consisted of blood. Receptors originate from a girl between 5 and 17 years old with multiple sclerosis.

This clonotype was found a few times. V usage is TRBV4-1 and J usage is TRBJ2-1; weak D call: TRBD2 (6 bases). V was trimmed by 1 base and J by 3 bases, leaving 13 bases between them. The length of the CDR3 is 16 residues. Germline values: CDR1 MGHRA, CDR2 YSYEKL. The CDR3 DNA reads TGCGCCAGCAGCCAAGTAAGGCGGGGATACTACAATGAGCAGTTCTTC. Amino acid sequence: CASSQVRRGYYNEQFF.

This clonotype came up a few times. This chain joins TRBV12-3 or TRBV12-4 and TRBJ2-3; tentatively, D is TRBD1 or TRBD2 (5 bases each). Trimming left V 4 bases short and J 5 bases short, with 10 bases between. This CDR3 region has 13 residues. CDR3 amino acids: CASSSGTEDTQYF. The CDR3 nucleotides read TGTGCCAGCAGTTCCGGGACGGAAGATACGCAGTATTTT.

Concerning this clonotype itself: A much larger clone lies one base from this, so it may be a read error. This sequence joins TRBV12-3 or TRBV12-4 and TRBJ2-1; D is ambiguous. V was pared by 7 bases and J by 3 bases, with 4 bases between. The CDR3 runs to 11 residues. The CDR3 region has the DNA TGTGCCAGCACCCTCTACAATGAGCAGTTCTTC. Protein product: CASTLYNEQFF.

Points on this clonotype: One end of the junction varies from germline; a read error may be responsible. This sequence joins TRBV20-1 and TRBJ1-5; weak D call: TRBD1 (6 bases). Looked up from germline, CDR1 is DFQATT and CDR2 is SNEGSKA (reference sequence). This CDR3 comprises 14 residues. The CDR3 here is CNAQTGRLNQPQHF. The CDR3 region has the DNA TGCAATGCTCAGACAGGCCGGCTCAATCAGCCCCAGCATTTT.

This chain joins TRBV7-2 and TRBJ2-7, with D perhaps TRBD2 (5 bases). Trimming removed 6 bases from V and 3 bases from J, with 12 bases in between. This CDR3 has 13 amino acids. Germline V CDR1 and CDR2: SGHTA, FQGNSA. The CDR3 DNA sequence: TGTGCCAGCAGTTCAGGACTCAACTACGAGCAGTACTTC. Amino acids: CASSSGLNYEQYF. Variable domain in full (rest from reference TRBV7-2 and TRBJ2-7): GAGVSQSPSNKVTEKGKDVELRCDPISGHTALYWYRQSLGQGLEFLIYFQGNSAPDKSGLPSDRFSAERTGGSVSTLTIQRTQQEDSAVYLCASSSGLNYEQYFGPGTRLTVT.

V is TRBV4-1 and J is TRBJ1-1, with a tentative D call TRBD1 (6 bases). Germline V CDR1 and CDR2: MGHRA, YSYEKL. V lost 3 bases and J 1 base, leaving 9 bases between the germline ends. This CDR3 is built from 14 residues. The CDR3 coding sequence is TGCGCCAGCAGCCAGGCACAGGGGAACACTGAAGCTTTCTTT. This codes for CASSQAQGNTEAFF.

The chain is built from TRBV6-1 and TRBJ2-1, with 8 bases lining up with TRBD1. J gave up 7 bases and V 2 bases, and 4 bases lay outside the gene matches. Germline V lookup: CDR1 MNHNS, CDR2 SASEGT. This CDR3 is built from 14 residues. CDR3 in amino acids: CASSENYRGNEQFF. The DNA of the CDR3 is TGTGCCAGCAGTGAAAATTACAGGGGGAATGAGCAGTTCTTC.

This chain uses TRBV4-2 with TRBJ1-5, with D unclear. The CDR3 is 13 amino acids. CDR1 LGHNA and CDR2 YNFKEQ come from the germline V gene. The germline V and J ends were trimmed by 4 bases and 5 bases, with 9 bases remaining between them. The CDR3 DNA reads as TGTGCCAGCAGCCCAGATCACTATCAGCCCCAGCATTTT. Its protein product is CASSPDHYQPQHF.

This clonotype was seen at least ten times. This chain uses TRBV9 with TRBJ2-1, with 8 bases lining up with TRBD1. Per the germline V gene, CDR1 is SGDLS and CDR2 is YYNGEE. V lost 0 bases and J lost 4; bases outside the gene matches: 6. The length of the CDR3 is 16 residues. In DNA, the CDR3 is TGTGCCAGCAGCGTAGGCAGTGGACAGGGATACAATGAGCAGTTCTTC. Translating it yields CASSVGSGQGYNEQFF.

This clonotype was detected a few times. The V call is TRBV20-1, the J call TRBJ1-6; the D gene is possibly TRBD1 (5 bases). Trimming pared 5 bases from V and 0 bases from J, leaving 14 bases between. This CDR3 is built from 16 residues. The V gene's germline CDR1 is DFQATT and CDR2 SNEGSKA (reference sequence). The CDR3 protein is CSAPTGSSSYNSPLHF. DNA of the CDR3: TGCAGTGCTCCTACAGGCTCCAGCTCCTATAATTCACCCCTCCACTTT.

This clonotype was seen a few times. The chain links TRBV28 to TRBJ1-5; weak D call: TRBD1 (5 bases). V was trimmed by 4 bases and J by 5 bases, leaving 15 bases between them. The CDR3 extends over 15 amino acids. The germline V gene encodes CDR1 MDHEN and CDR2 SYDVKM. The CDR3 DNA follows: TGTGCCAGCAGTTCGCGGGGCACTGGGCATCAGCCCCAGCATTTT. Translating gives CASSSRGTGHQPQHF.

The rearrangement links TRBV4-1 to TRBJ1-5; D is unresolved. This CDR3 is built from 15 residues. Germline CDR1 MGHRA, CDR2 YSYEKL. V gave up 4 bases and J gave up 1 base, with 11 bases separating them. CDR3 protein: CASSPHGPSNQPQHF. CDR3 coding DNA: TGCGCCAGCAGCCCACACGGACCGAGCAATCAGCCCCAGCATTTT.

This chain uses TRBV5-1 with TRBJ2-3, with D perhaps TRBD1 (5 bases). Germline V gene lookup returns CDR1 SGHRS and CDR2 YFSETQ. The germline V and J ends were trimmed by 4 bases and 6 bases, with 18 bases remaining between them. The CDR3 loop spans 15 amino acids. The CDR3 region has the DNA TGCGCCAGCAGCCCAGGGTCAGGGCTCTGGGATACGCAGTATTTT. Translation: CASSPGSGLWDTQYF. Drawing the rest from reference TRBV5-1 and TRBJ2-3, the complete variable domain is KAGVTQTPRYLIKTRGQQVTLSCSPISGHRSVSWYQQTPGQGLQFLFEYFSETQRNKGNFPGRFSGRQFSNSRSEMNVSTLELGDSALYLCASSPGSGLWDTQYFGPGTRLTVL.

The V gene is TRBV16, the J gene TRBJ2-1; the match to TRBD1 covers 7 bases. Germline CDR1 KGHSY, CDR2 FQNENV. V was pared by 2 bases and J by 5 bases, with 6 bases of the junction left unmatched. This CDR3 is built from 15 residues. The CDR3, as DNA: TGTGCCAGCAGCCAAACCCGACAGGGCAACAATGAGCAGTTCTTC. This translates into CASSQTRQGNNEQFF.

V is TRBV10-3 and J is TRBJ2-7; 13 nucleotides line up with TRBD2. The CDR3 extends over 13 amino acids. Looked up from germline, CDR1 is ENHRY and CDR2 is SYGVKD. V shed 10 bases and J 6 bases; nucleotides not matched to a gene: 6. CDR3 sequence reads: CATSGLAGAEQYF. CDR3 DNA sequence: TGTGCCACCTCCGGACTAGCGGGGGCCGAGCAGTACTTC.

The count of this clonotype is one. The chain is built from TRBV6-1 and TRBJ2-7; weak D call: TRBD1 (6 bases). The germline CDR1 and CDR2 sequences are MNHNS and SASEGT. V was trimmed by 7 bases and J by 3 bases, leaving 16 bases between them. The CDR3 is made up of 14 amino acids. CDR3 in amino acids: CASITGTSHYEQYF. In DNA, the CDR3 is TGTGCCAGCATCACCGGGACAAGTCACTACGAGCAGTACTTC.

The chain combines TRBV12-3 or TRBV12-4 with TRBJ2-1; 8 positions match TRBD2. The CDR3 is made up of 16 amino acids. Unmatched junction bases numbered 14, after V lost 6 bases and J lost 7 bases. CDR3 coding DNA: TGTGCCAGCAGACGTACTAGCGGTTACCCAGGGAATGAGCAGTTCTTC. Translating gives CASRRTSGYPGNEQFF.

This clonotype was recorded once. V and J are TRBV6-2 or TRBV6-3 and TRBJ2-2, with D unclear. CDR3 length: 12 amino acids. V lost 7 bases to trimming and J lost 7 bases, with 10 bases between them. Looked up from germline, CDR1 is MNHEY and CDR2 is SVGEGT. Here the CDR3 DNA reads TGTGCCAGCAACGGACCGCTCGGGGAGCTGTTTTTT. This codes for CASNGPLGELFF.

The chain combines TRBV27 with TRBJ2-4, with 7 bases fitting TRBD2. The J call could be wrong; TRBJ2-7 is a better fit for the DNA end. Germline V gene data show CDR1 as MNHEY and CDR2 as SMNVEV (reference sequence). CDR3 length equals 13 residues. The CDR3 coding sequence is TGTGCCAGGAAGGTCGGGGGGAGCAACGAGCAGTACTTC. Protein: CARKVGGSNEQYF.

The V gene is TRBV12-3 or TRBV12-4, the J gene TRBJ2-2; 9 bases line up with TRBD2. Unmatched junction bases numbered 13, after V lost 7 bases and J lost 4 bases. The CDR3 has 17 amino acids. Written as DNA, the CDR3 is TGTGCCAGCACTCCCCCCCGGCGGGGGGGAAGCACCGGGGAGCTGTTTTTT. It codes for CASTPPRRGGSTGELFF.

This clonotype was recorded a few times. The chain has TRBV5-1 and TRBJ2-1; 15 nucleotides agree with TRBD2. Trimming removed 2 bases from V and 6 bases from J; junction bases left unmatched: 6. The CDR3 has 17 amino acids. Germline values: CDR1 SGHRS, CDR2 YFSETQ. CDR3 residues: CASSFGLAGGFSNEQFF. CDR3 in DNA: TGCGCCAGCAGCTTCGGACTAGCGGGGGGGTTCAGCAATGAGCAGTTCTTC.

This clonotype was counted between two and nine times. The V call is TRBV29-1, the J call TRBJ2-5; D is unclear. This CDR3 is built from 15 residues. Trimming took 4 bases from V and 3 from J, leaving 18 bases between them. Per the germline V gene, CDR1 is SQVTM and CDR2 is ANQGSEA. The CDR3 coding sequence is TGCAGCGTTGGTACCTTTAAGGCTGGAAAAGAGACCCAGTACTTC. Protein product: CSVGTFKAGKETQYF.

The chain recombines TRBV10-3 with TRBJ2-3; D possibly corresponds to TRBD1 (6 bases). V lost 0 bases and J lost 4, with 17 bases in between. CDR1 and CDR2 from the germline V gene are ENHRY and SYGVKD. The CDR3 totals 17 residues. The CDR3 DNA follows: TGTGCCATCAGTGAGTCCCTGGCAGGGGAGTTCGCAGATACGCAGTATTTT. Translated: CAISESLAGEFADTQYF.

The rearrangement joins TRBV28 to TRBJ2-1; 10 bases are shared with TRBD1. Germline CDR1 MDHEN, CDR2 SYDVKM. Losses at the gene ends were 7 bases for V and 4 bases for J; bases not matched to a gene: 4. CDR3 size: 14 residues. The CDR3 sequence is CASTDRGHYNEQFF. The CDR3 DNA reads TGTGCCAGCACAGACAGGGGGCATTACAATGAGCAGTTCTTC.

The CDR3 protein is CASSGSYQETQYF. The CDR3 nucleotides read TGTGCCAGCAGTGGATCTTATCAAGAGACCCAGTACTTC. This rearrangement joins TRBV2 to TRBJ2-5; D unclear. Germline V CDR1 and CDR2: SNHLY, FYNNEI. This CDR3 is 13 amino acids long. Between the trimmed V and J ends, which lost 4 bases and 2 bases, there was a span of 8 bases.

V is TRBV13 and J is TRBJ2-3; 7 bases map to TRBD1. Germline V gene sequence: CDR1 PRHDT, CDR2 FYEKMQ (reference sequence). The V segment lost 5 bases and the J segment 2 bases; nucleotides outside the gene matches: 7. CDR3 length: 15 amino acids. The CDR3 sequence: CASSPGRGNTDTQYF. The DNA for the CDR3 is TGTGCCAGCAGCCCTGGCAGGGGGAACACAGATACGCAGTATTTT. Complete variable domain (other parts from reference TRBV13 and TRBJ2-3): AAGVIQSPRHLIKEKRETATLKCYPIPRHDTVYWYQQGPGQDPQFLISFYEKMQSDKGSIPDRFSAQQFSDYHSELNMSSLELGDSALYFCASSPGRGNTDTQYFGPGTRLTVL.

The J gene is TRBJ2-5, the V gene TRBV29-1; the D gene is possibly TRBD2 (5 bases). V was pared by 1 base and J by 7 bases, with 16 bases between. This CDR3 contains 14 residues. From germline, CDR1 is SQVTM and CDR2 ANQGSEA. This CDR3 reads CSVEGTLDYRTQYF. CDR3 DNA: TGCAGCGTTGAAGGAACCCTTGACTATCGGACCCAGTACTTC.

The table lists this clonotype with many counts. The chain links TRBV6-5 to TRBJ2-1; TRBD2 agrees at 11 bases. The CDR3 runs 15 residues. Trimming at V came to 7 bases and at J to 2 bases, leaving 4 bases not matched to a gene. CDR1 is MNHEY, CDR2 SVGAGI, per germline. CDR3 in amino acids: CASTLLAGAYNEQFF. Here the CDR3 DNA reads TGTGCCAGCACTTTACTAGCGGGGGCCTACAATGAGCAGTTCTTC.

Turning to this clonotype: One end of the junction fails to match germline, which may point to a read error. The rearrangement uses TRBV6-2 or TRBV6-3 and TRBJ2-4; 8 bases line up with TRBD2. The CDR3 consists of 20 residues. Per the germline V gene, CDR1 is MNHEY and CDR2 is SVGEGT. The CDR3 DNA sequence: TGTGCCAGCAGTTACGCCCCGAGGGAGCGGGGGAGTTCTTCCAAAAACACTCAGTACTTC. This encodes CASSYAPRERGSSSKNTQYF.

The chain links TRBV15 to TRBJ1-1, with TRBD1 matching over 7 bases. The CDR3 has 13 residues. Trimming at V came to 3 bases and at J to 7 bases, leaving 5 bases not matched to a gene. Germline V CDR1 and CDR2: LNHNV, YYDKDF (reference sequence). The CDR3 nucleotides read TGTGCCACCAGCAGGGCTACAGGGGATGAAGCTTTCTTT. Translation: CATSRATGDEAFF.

This chain joins TRBV20-1 and TRBJ1-1; 10 bases map to TRBD1. The J segment lost 0 bases and the V segment lost 3 bases, leaving 4 bases of the junction unmatched. Germline CDR1 reads DFQATT; CDR2 reads SNEGSKA (reference sequence). This CDR3 comprises 15 residues. In DNA, the CDR3 is TGCAGTGCTAGGACAGGGGGCTCTCTGAACACTGAAGCTTTCTTT. Translating it yields CSARTGGSLNTEAFF.